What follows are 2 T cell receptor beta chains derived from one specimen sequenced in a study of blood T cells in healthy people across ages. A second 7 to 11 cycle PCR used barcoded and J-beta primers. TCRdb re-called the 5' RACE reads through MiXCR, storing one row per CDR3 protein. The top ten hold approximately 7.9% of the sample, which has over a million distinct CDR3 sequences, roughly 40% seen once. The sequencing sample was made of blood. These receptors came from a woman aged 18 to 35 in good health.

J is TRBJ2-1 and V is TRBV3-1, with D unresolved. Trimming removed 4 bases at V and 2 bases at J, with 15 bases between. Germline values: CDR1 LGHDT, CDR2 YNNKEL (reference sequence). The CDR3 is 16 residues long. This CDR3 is CASSRLGRQTYNEQFF. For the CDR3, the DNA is TGTGCCAGCAGCCGTCTCGGGCGGCAGACCTACAATGAGCAGTTCTTC.

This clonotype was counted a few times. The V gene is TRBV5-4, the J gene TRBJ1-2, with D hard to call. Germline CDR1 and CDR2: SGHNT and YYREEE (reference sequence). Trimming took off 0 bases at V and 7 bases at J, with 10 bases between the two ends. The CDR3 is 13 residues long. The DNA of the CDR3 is TGTGCCAGCAGCTTGGGGGTCGAGGCTGGCTACACCTTC. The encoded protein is CASSLGVEAGYTF.